The rows below give T cell receptor beta chains drawn from one sample of a study of T cell responses to AZD1222 COVID-19 vaccine. Only in-frame clones appear in the TCRdb table, and some are missing; sequencing was by immunoSEQ multiplex PCR. This sample has 200,000 or so clones, with about 90% found just once. Sequences were derived from peripheral blood, sampled on day 0 of MenACWY control vaccination. These receptors were taken from an adult in good health. Both conserved end residues are part of each CDR3. D genes are given only for firm matches. Size is stated for part of the rows, as once, few or many counts, or as a class when the clone is expanded.

>TRBJ2-7|TRBD2|TRBV5-4|few
TGTGCCAGCAGGCCTACTAGCGGAGCTTCCTACGAGCAGTACTTC
CASRPTSGASYEQYF
>TRBJ2-2|-|TRBV30|-
TGTGCCTGGAGTGTCTCACACCTGAACACCGGGGAGCTGTTTTTT
CAWSVSHLNTGELFF
>TRBJ2-7|-|TRBV18|-
TGTGCCAGCTCACTCAGTGACGACGAGCAGTACTTC
CASSLSDDEQYF
>TRBJ2-7|-|TRBV25-1|-
TGTGCCAGCAGTGATCCCGCCTACAGGGAGAATAGCTACGAGCAGTACTTC
CASSDPAYRENSYEQYF
>TRBJ2-2|TRBD1|TRBV27|-
TGTGCCAGCAGTTTCGGGACAGGAGCAAACACCGGGGAGCTGTTTTTT
CASSFGTGANTGELFF
>TRBJ1-4|-|TRBV2|-
TGTGCCAGCAGTGAAGCGCCCCCCCCGGGAAAACTGTTTTTT
CASSEAPPPGKLFF
>TRBJ1-2|-|TRBV3-1/TRBV3-2|-
TGTGCCAGCAGCCAAGGGACACTCTATGGCTACACCTTC
CASSQGTLYGYTF
>TRBJ1-1|-|TRBV30|few
TGTGCCTGGAATGGGGGTGTTGGCACTGAAGCTTTCTTT
CAWNGGVGTEAFF
>TRBJ2-4|-|TRBV2|once
TGTGCCAGCAGTGAAAGGGGAAACATTCAGTACTTC
CASSERGNIQYF
>TRBJ2-7|TRBD1|TRBV19|-
TGTGCCAGTAGTATAGAGACAGGGGGCGAGCAGTACTTC
CASSIETGGEQYF
>TRBJ1-5|-|TRBV27|-
TGTGCCAGCAGTAACCGGTGGGGCGCGTCTCAGCCCCAGCATTTT
CASSNRWGASQPQHF
>TRBJ1-1|-|TRBV4-3|-
TGCGCCAGCAGCCAATCAACCGGGGGGTTGAACACTGAAGCTTTCTTT
CASSQSTGGLNTEAFF